The source of this TCR beta chain is a study of T cells in Graves' hyperthyroidism and ophthalmopathy. Study at large: Peripheral blood was taken when the disease was first diagnosed, before any treatment began.

Germline loops: CDR1 WSHSY, CDR2 SAAADI. V lost 8 bases to trimming and J lost 2 bases, with 12 bases between them. CDR3 length equals 13 residues. Regions amplified from RNA transcripts were the TCR beta CDR3 regions. The primer set for the first-round RT-PCR of the TCR CDR3 was HTBI. MiXCR, run by TCRdb on the multiplex PCR reads, gives a single entry per CDR3 protein. This table has approximately 350,000 distinct CDR3 sequences, 13% to 15% appearing once. Orbital computed tomography and thyroid ultrasound, together with serum TRAb and thyroxine and clinical symptoms, were used for diagnoses. This clonotype has at least ten counts.

The source is a woman aged 55 to 70 with Graves' ophthalmopathy. The sequencing input was blood. V usage is TRBV10-2 and J usage is TRBJ2-5; D remains unclear. CDR3 sequence (DNA): TGCGCCAGCGCGTCTTTTCCTCAAGAGACCCAGTACTTC. Translating gives CASASFPQETQYF.